This TCR beta chain is drawn from a study of blood T cell repertoires in COVID-19. Across the whole study: Sites across the United States, Italy and Spain contributed samples from acute and convalescent COVID-19. Sample material is recorded as cDNA or gDNA derived from T cells, B-cell-depleted T cells, or PBMCs.

The V gene's germline CDR1 is LGHDT and CDR2 YNNKEL (reference sequence). This CDR3 contains 14 residues. V lost 0 bases, J lost 4 bases, and 7 bases lay in between. In the authors' methods: The assay estimated nucleated cells by amplifying reference gene primers. Measured with immunoSEQ multiplex PCR; TCRdb has only the in-frame clones, and not every one. That table is the source of V, J and clone size, and D and trimming were worked out from the DNA. Here the sample spans around 12,000 clones, about 89% being singletons. Material: peripheral blood. The clonotype was recovered from a woman aged 55-69 years with active COVID-19. The V call is TRBV3-1 (or the pseudogene TRBV3-2), the J call TRBJ1-3; D possibly corresponds to TRBD1 (5 bases). CDR3 sequence (DNA): TGTGCCAGCAGCCAAGAACAGGCAGGAAACACCATATATTTT. Its translation: CASSQEQAGNTIYF.